The 28 T cell receptor beta chains reported below all come from one sample, sequenced in a study of T cell clonality in common variable immunodeficiency. Sequencing used immunoSEQ multiplex PCR; TCRdb keeps in-frame clones, though not all of them. Singletons are absent from the sample, which has about 39,000 clones. Sequences were obtained from peripheral blood mononuclear cells. Every receptor here comes from a person aged 18 to 69 in good health.

This clone was counted at least ten times. The sequenced part of the CDR3 DNA is TGTGCCAGCAGACGAGACAGGGACGCCGGGGAG. It translates to CASRRDRDAGE. The CDR3 reads in full as CASRRDRDAGELFF. The chain has TRBV7-6 and TRBJ2-2; 7 bases align to TRBD1. The CDR3 end lies 3 residues beyond the end of the read and is filled in from the germline J gene. The CDR3 consists of 14 residues. CDR1 and CDR2 (germline): SGHVS, FNYEAQ. The ends lost 6 bases at V and 6 bases at J; junction bases unmatched: 7.

This clone was found many times. The CDR3 end lies 3 residues beyond the end of the read and is filled in from the germline J gene. The chain carries TRBV29-1 and TRBJ1-1, with a tentative D call TRBD1 (6 bases). The CDR3 totals 11 residues. Per germline, CDR1 SQVTM and CDR2 ANQGSEA. This CDR3 is CSVAVDRRAFF. CDR3 bases read: TGCAGCGTTGCGGTAGACAGGAGG. The full variable domain, completed using reference TRBV29-1 and TRBJ1-1, is SAVISQKPSRDICQRGTSLTIQCQVDSQVTMMFWYRQQPGQSLTLIATANQGSEATYESGFVIDKFPISRPNLTFSTLTVSNMSPEDSSIYLCSVAVDRRAFFGQGTRLTVV.

This clone was observed at least ten times. Incomplete CDR3 DNA: TGCAGTGCTACCACAGGGGGGGGGCGCAATCAGCCC. It specifies CSATTGGGRNQP. The CDR3, in full, reads CSATTGGGRNQPQHF. This chain links TRBV20-1 with TRBJ1-5, with 8 bases that match TRBD1. The read gets to within 3 residues of the CDR3 end, and the germline J gene fills in the rest. CDR1 and CDR2 from the germline V gene are DFQATT and SNEGSKA (reference sequence). The CDR3 contains 15 residues. The V and J ends lost 4 bases and 2 bases, in that order; junction bases with no gene match: 7.

This clone was seen at least ten times. The read ends 3 residues early relative to the CDR3; the germline J gene fills the gap. V and J are TRBV10-1 and TRBJ2-1; TRBD2 matches at 12 bases. The CDR3 runs 15 residues. Germline values: CDR1 WNHNN, CDR2 SYGVQD (reference sequence). J lost 2 bases, V lost 7 bases, and 3 bases had no gene match. This chain's CDR3 is CASTLAGGPYNEQFF. The CDR3 bases that were read are TGCGCCAGCACCCTAGCGGGAGGGCCCTACAATGAG.

Points on this clone: The CDR3 end is not reached by the read, which stops 3 residues before it; the germline J gene fills it in. This chain links TRBV2 with TRBJ2-1, with 10 bases lining up with TRBD2. CDR3 length equals 17 residues. Per germline, CDR1 SNHLY and CDR2 FYNNEI. With 3 bases clipped from V and 8 bases from J, the junction kept 13 bases outside the gene matches. CDR3 bases read: TGTGCCAGCAGTGAGGCCCAGCTAGCGGGAGTCGCCTATGAG. Protein product: CASSEAQLAGVAYE. The whole CDR3 reads CASSEAQLAGVAYEQFF. The full variable domain, its missing parts supplied by reference TRBV2 and TRBJ2-1, is EPEVTQTPSHQVTQMGQEVILRCVPISNHLYFYWYRQILGQKVEFLVSFYNNEISEKSEIFDDQFSVERPDGSNFTLKIRSTKLEDSAMYFCASSEAQLAGVAYEQFFGPGTRLTVL.

This clone was counted ten times or more. The CDR3 extends 3 residues past the end of the read, so its final part is completed from the germline J gene. The chain joins TRBV7-2 to TRBJ2-1; no clear D gene. The CDR3 contains 15 residues. Germline lookup yields CDR1 SGHTA and CDR2 FQGNSA. The germline V and J ends were trimmed by 5 bases and 6 bases, with 17 bases remaining between them. This CDR3 reads CASSPTRGPGNEQFF. The part of the CDR3 DNA that was read is TGTGCCAGCAGCCCTACCCGTGGCCCGGGCAATGAG.

This clone was seen at least ten times. The CDR3 end falls 3 residues outside the read, so it is completed with the germline J gene. The chain recombines TRBV12-3 or TRBV12-4 with TRBJ2-2; 12 nucleotides align to TRBD2. Trimming took 4 bases from V and 6 from J; bases not matched to a gene: 3. CDR3 size: 15 residues. CDR3 sequence: CASSSRTSGAGELFF. The CDR3 DNA, read in part, is TGTGCCAGCAGTTCCAGGACTAGCGGGGCCGGGGAG.

There are many counts of this clone. The read is 3 residues too short to cover the CDR3 end, so that end is filled in from the germline J gene. The chain has TRBV19 and TRBJ2-4; D gene unclear. CDR3 length equals 13 residues. Germline V lookup: CDR1 LNHDA, CDR2 SQIVND (reference sequence). V was cut by 9 bases and J by 0 bases, with 9 bases left in between. The part of the CDR3 DNA that was read is TGTGCCAGCCTTGAGGCAGCCAAAAACATT. This encodes CASLEAAKNI. From start to end, the CDR3 is CASLEAAKNIQYF. Supplemented by reference TRBV19 and TRBJ2-4, the full variable domain reads DGGITQSPKYLFRKEGQNVTLSCEQNLNHDAMYWYRQDPGQGLRLIYYSQIVNDFQKGDIAEGYSVSREKKESFPLTVTSAQKNPTAFYLCASLEAAKNIQYFGAGTRLSVL.

At least ten counts were recorded for this clone. The read terminates 3 residues before the CDR3 end, so the remaining end is supplied by the germline J gene. This chain links TRBV2 with TRBJ2-7; 10 bases are shared with TRBD1. CDR3 length equals 13 residues. CDR1 is SNHLY and CDR2 is FYNNEI in the germline V gene. After removal of 8 bases from V and 5 bases from J, the junction contained 6 bases not matched to a gene. The chain's CDR3 is CASGRDRGHEQYF. CDR3 DNA (partial): TGTGCCAGCGGGAGGGACAGGGGCCACGAG. The full variable domain, in which reference TRBV2 and TRBJ2-7 provide the parts outside the CDR3, is EPEVTQTPSHQVTQMGQEVILRCVPISNHLYFYWYRQILGQKVEFLVSFYNNEISEKSEIFDDQFSVERPDGSNFTLKIRSTKLEDSAMYFCASGRDRGHEQYFGPGTRLTVT.

This clone appeared many times. From the germline J gene comes the end of the CDR3, since the read stops 3 residues before it. The chain carries TRBV3-1 (or the pseudogene TRBV3-2) and TRBJ2-7; D gene ambiguous. The CDR3 totals 12 residues. V lost 1 base and J 4 bases, leaving 5 bases between the germline ends. Germline V gene lookup returns CDR1 LGHDT and CDR2 YNNKEL (reference sequence). This CDR3 is CASSQAGYEQYF. Incomplete CDR3 DNA: TGTGCCAGCAGCCAAGCGGGTTACGAG.

Ten or more counts support this clone. The read falls 3 residues short of the CDR3 end, and the missing part is taken from the germline J gene. The rearrangement joins TRBV20-1 to TRBJ2-2, with TRBD2 identical over 7 bases. Germline V gives CDR1 DFQATT, CDR2 SNEGSKA (reference sequence). The CDR3 runs to 13 residues. CDR3 sequence: CSAHKGTNEKLFF. The sequenced CDR3 bases are TGCAGTGCTCACAAGGGGACTAATGAAAAG.

This clone has just a few counts. The read ends 3 residues early relative to the CDR3; the germline J gene fills the gap. The chain employs TRBV7-3 and TRBJ1-2; possibly TRBD1 for D (5 bases). The germline V gene encodes CDR1 SGHTA and CDR2 FQGTGA. This CDR3 comprises 14 residues. CDR3 residues: CASSRDSLSYDYTF. CDR3 bases read: TGTGCCAGCAGTCGGGACTCCTTGTCCTACGAC.

This clone was detected ten times or more. The CDR3 reads CAISDLRTSGHYNEQFF. The covered CDR3 bases are TGTGCCATCAGTGATTTACGGACTAGCGGTCATTACAATGAG. The chain combines TRBV10-3 with TRBJ2-1; 10 nucleotides match TRBD2. The missing CDR3 end, 3 residues past where the read stops, is filled in from the germline J gene. Per the germline V gene, CDR1 is ENHRY and CDR2 is SYGVKD. CDR3 length equals 17 residues. Trimming removed 3 bases from V and 4 bases from J; junction bases left unmatched: 9.

This clone was seen repeatedly, ten times or more. Coverage ceases 3 residues before the CDR3 finishes, and the germline J gene fills in the end. V usage is TRBV30 and J usage is TRBJ2-2; 8 nucleotides align to TRBD1. This CDR3 is 13 amino acids long. Germline CDR1 is GTSNPN and CDR2 is SVGIG (reference sequence). CDR3 DNA, as far as it was read: TGTGCCTGCACAGGGGGGAGAAATTCACCG. Translated: CACTGGRNSP. The CDR3 in full is CACTGGRNSPLFF. The full variable domain, its missing parts supplied by reference TRBV30 and TRBJ2-2, is SQTIHQWPATLVQPVGSPLSLECTVEGTSNPNLYWYRQAAGRGLQLLFYSVGIGQISSEVPQNLSASRPQDRQFILSSKKLLLSDSGFYLCACTGGRNSPLFFGEGSRLTVL.

As concerns this clone: The CDR3 end is not reached by the read, which stops 3 residues before it; the germline J gene fills it in. This rearrangement joins TRBV18 to TRBJ1-3; TRBD1 is a possible D gene (5 bases). The V gene's germline CDR1 is KGHSH and CDR2 LQKENI. Trimming left V 3 bases short and J 2 bases short, with 14 bases between. The CDR3 is 16 residues long. The sequenced part of the CDR3 DNA is TGTGCCAGCTCACCGCAACAGCAGGGTACTGGAAACACC. Its protein product is CASSPQQQGTGNT. The entire CDR3 sequence reads CASSPQQQGTGNTIYF. The complete variable domain, with remaining parts taken from reference TRBV18 and TRBJ1-3, reads NAGVMQNPRHLVRRRGQEARLRCSPMKGHSHVYWYRQLPEEGLKFMVYLQKENIIDESGMPKERFSAEFPKEGPSILRIQQVVRGDSAAYFCASSPQQQGTGNTIYFGEGSWLTVV.

This clone has a count of ten or more. The CDR3 sequence: CASSLVGVRYGYTF. The part of the CDR3 DNA that was read is TGTGCCAGCAGCTTGGTCGGGGTGCGGTATGGC. The rearrangement uses TRBV5-6 and TRBJ1-2, with D unresolved. The read is 3 residues too short to cover the CDR3 end, so that end is filled in from the germline J gene. Germline V gives CDR1 SGHDT, CDR2 YYEEEE. V was clipped by 0 bases and J by 5 bases, with 11 bases between them. CDR3 length: 14 amino acids.

In its sample, this clone was seen many times. The CDR3 end lies 3 residues beyond the end of the read and is filled in from the germline J gene. J is TRBJ2-3 and V is TRBV20-1; 7 bases map to TRBD2. The CDR3 is 16 residues long. CDR1 is DFQATT, CDR2 SNEGSKA, per germline (reference sequence). The CDR3 DNA, read in part, is TGCAGTGCTCTAAGTACTAGCGTTTCCCCCCAAGAGACG. Encoded protein: CSALSTSVSPQET. The full CDR3 protein is CSALSTSVSPQETQYF.

Comments on this clone: The sequenced fragment ends 3 residues before the CDR3 boundary, so the rest is inferred from the germline J gene. The J gene is TRBJ1-5, the V gene TRBV2, with no clear D. Germline assignment: CDR1 SNHLY and CDR2 FYNNEI. Trimming cost V 4 bases and J 0 bases, with 10 bases left between them. This CDR3 is built from 15 residues. This CDR3 reads CASSGSVNSNQPQHF. The part of the CDR3 DNA that was read is TGTGCCAGCAGTGGATCAGTGAATAGCAATCAGCCC.

Regarding this clone: The read ends 3 residues early relative to the CDR3; the germline J gene fills the gap. The chain couples TRBV30 to TRBJ2-2, with D possibly matching TRBD1 (6 bases). There are 12 residues in the CDR3. The V gene's germline CDR1 is GTSNPN and CDR2 SVGIG (reference sequence). This CDR3 is CAWSTGRSPLFF. The CDR3 DNA, read in part, is TGTGCCTGGAGCACAGGGAGATCACCG.

This clone was seen ten or more times. The CDR3 end is not reached by the read, which stops 3 residues before it; the germline J gene fills it in. The chain has TRBV2 and TRBJ2-1; 8 positions match TRBD1. The CDR3 contains 14 residues. After removal of 6 bases from V and 4 bases from J, the junction contained 5 bases not matched to a gene. Germline V CDR1 and CDR2: SNHLY, FYNNEI. CDR3: CASSGTGHYNEQFF. The covered CDR3 bases are TGTGCCAGCAGCGGGACAGGACATTACAATGAG.

This clone was picked up many times. This may be a read error, as it is one base from a much larger clone. The CDR3 is cut off 3 residues early in the read; its end comes from the germline J gene. The rearrangement uses TRBV5-1 and TRBJ1-4; 8 bases fit TRBD1. This CDR3 is built from 16 residues. Germline lookup yields CDR1 SGHRS and CDR2 YFSETQ. The DNA read from the CDR3 is TGCGCCAGCAGCGTGACAGGGGCCCCTGGGGCCAACGTA. It encodes CASSVTGAPGANV. The full CDR3 reads CASSVTGAPGANVLFF.

This clone was found many times. With the read ending 3 residues before the CDR3 end, the germline J gene is used to fill in that end. V is TRBV6-1 and J is TRBJ1-5; D remains unclear. The CDR3 covers 16 residues. Germline values: CDR1 MNHNS, CDR2 SASEGT. V lost 0 bases to trimming and J lost 0 bases, with 9 bases between them. CDR3 residues: CASSEALQLSNQPQHF. The covered CDR3 bases are TGTGCCAGCAGTGAAGCATTACAGCTTAGCAATCAGCCC.

This clone appeared many times. The CDR3 is cut off 3 residues early in the read; its end comes from the germline J gene. This sequence joins TRBV14 and TRBJ2-1; the match to TRBD2 covers 9 bases. CDR1 is SGHDN, CDR2 FVKESK, per germline. After removal of 4 bases from V and 4 bases from J, the junction contained 20 bases not matched to a gene. There are 20 residues in the CDR3. CDR3 bases read: TGTGCCAGCAGCCCGCCCCCGGGACTAGCCCCGGATATCAAATACAATGAG. This codes for CASSPPPGLAPDIKYNE. In full, the CDR3 is CASSPPPGLAPDIKYNEQFF.

CDR3 sequence: CASSRSGTGGHEQYF. The covered CDR3 bases are TGTGCCAGCAGTAGAAGTGGGACAGGGGGCCACGAG. This chain uses TRBV11-1 with TRBJ2-7, with 12 bases that match TRBD1. Coverage ceases 3 residues before the CDR3 finishes, and the germline J gene fills in the end. CDR3 length: 15 amino acids. Trimming cost V 6 bases and J 5 bases; bases outside gene matches: 8. The germline V gene encodes CDR1 SGHAT and CDR2 FQDESV (reference sequence).

This clone was observed many times. The read terminates 3 residues ahead of where the CDR3 ends, so the germline J gene completes it. V is TRBV7-2 and J is TRBJ1-2; D uncertain. The CDR3 is made up of 12 amino acids. The V gene's germline CDR1 is SGHTA and CDR2 FQGNSA. Trimming removed 0 bases from V and 5 bases from J, with 4 bases in between. The CDR3 sequence is CASSLAGYGYTF. CDR3 bases read: TGTGCCAGCAGCTTAGCCGGGTATGGC.

This clone was seen ten or more times. The read finishes 3 residues shy of the CDR3 end, and the germline J gene is used to complete it. J is TRBJ1-2 and V is TRBV19, with D maybe TRBD1 (6 bases). The CDR3 length is 12 residues. V was shortened by 7 bases and J by 7 bases, with 13 bases between the two germline ends. Per the germline V gene, CDR1 is LNHDA and CDR2 is SQIVND (reference sequence). The CDR3 loop reads CASNPGDGGYTF. The CDR3 bases that were read are TGTGCCAGTAACCCAGGGGATGGTGGC.

This clone was detected many times. The CDR3 is cut off 3 residues early in the read; its end comes from the germline J gene. This rearrangement joins TRBV20-1 to TRBJ1-5; D gene ambiguous. V gave up 5 bases and J gave up 0 bases, with 14 bases separating them. Germline V gene data show CDR1 as DFQATT and CDR2 as SNEGSKA (reference sequence). The CDR3 extends over 15 amino acids. The CDR3 is CSAGLDGYSNQPQHF. The sequenced CDR3 bases are TGCAGTGCTGGACTGGACGGATATAGCAATCAGCCC.

In its sample, this clone was seen many times. The read ends 3 residues shy of where the CDR3 ends; the end is completed using the germline J gene. V is TRBV28 and J is TRBJ2-7; the match to TRBD1 covers 8 bases. The CDR3 length is 13 residues. The germline gives CDR1 MDHEN, CDR2 SYDVKM. After removal of 7 bases from V and 6 bases from J, the junction contained 8 bases not matched to a gene. Here the CDR3 reads CASTPTGVGEQYF. The CDR3 DNA, read in part, is TGTGCCAGCACCCCGACAGGGGTTGGCGAG.